This TCR beta chain was retrieved from a study of T cells after yellow fever vaccination. Each CDR3 protein gets one entry after TCRdb re-called the 5' RACE reads with MiXCR. Found here are 450,000 to 550,000 distinct CDR3 sequences, 20% to 25% of them singletons; the top ten hold about a sixth. Only a few counts were recorded for this clonotype. The germline V gene encodes CDR1 LNHNV and CDR2 YYDKDF (reference sequence). This CDR3 comprises 16 residues. V was pared by 1 base and J by 3 bases, with 14 bases between. The receptor comes from a man aged 18 to 29 who received the YFV17D yellow fever vaccine. The sequenced sample was PBMCs, obtained approximately 22 days after the first yellow fever vaccination. The chain joins TRBV15 to TRBJ2-3; D tentatively reads TRBD1 or TRBD2 (5 bases each). The CDR3 spells CATSRGGPRATDTQYF. CDR3 in DNA: TGTGCCACCAGCAGAGGGGGACCTAGGGCGACAGATACGCAGTATTTT.